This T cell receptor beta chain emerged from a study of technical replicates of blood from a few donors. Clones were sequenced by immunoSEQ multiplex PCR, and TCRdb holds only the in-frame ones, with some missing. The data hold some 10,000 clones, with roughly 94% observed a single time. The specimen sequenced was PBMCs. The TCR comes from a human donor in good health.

This chain's CDR3 is CASSLDETSINEQFF. The CDR3 bases are TGTGCCAGCAGCTTAGATGAGACTAGCATCAATGAGCAGTTCTTC. The J gene is TRBJ2-1, the V gene TRBV7-8, with 7 bases lining up with TRBD2. The CDR3 extends over 15 amino acids. The V gene's germline CDR1 is SGHVS and CDR2 FQNEAQ. J was trimmed by 6 bases and V by 1 base; bases with no gene match: 6.